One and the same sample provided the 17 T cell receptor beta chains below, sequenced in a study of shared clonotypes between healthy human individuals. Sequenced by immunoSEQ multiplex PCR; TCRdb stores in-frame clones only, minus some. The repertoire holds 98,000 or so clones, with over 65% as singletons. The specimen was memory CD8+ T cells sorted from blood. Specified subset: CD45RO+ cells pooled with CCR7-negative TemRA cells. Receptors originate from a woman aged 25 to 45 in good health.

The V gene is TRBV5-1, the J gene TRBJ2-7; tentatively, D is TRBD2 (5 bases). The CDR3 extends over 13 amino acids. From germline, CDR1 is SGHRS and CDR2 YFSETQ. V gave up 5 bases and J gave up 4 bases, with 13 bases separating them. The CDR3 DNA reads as TGCGCCAGCAGACGTTGGTCGGGATACGAGCAGTACTTC. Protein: CASRRWSGYEQYF.

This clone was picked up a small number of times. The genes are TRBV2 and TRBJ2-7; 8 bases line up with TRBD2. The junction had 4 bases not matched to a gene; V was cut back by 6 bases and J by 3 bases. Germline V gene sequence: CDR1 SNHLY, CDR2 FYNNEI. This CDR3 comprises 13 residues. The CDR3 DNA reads TGTGCCAGCAGCGACGGGACTAGCTACGAGCAGTACTTC. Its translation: CASSDGTSYEQYF.

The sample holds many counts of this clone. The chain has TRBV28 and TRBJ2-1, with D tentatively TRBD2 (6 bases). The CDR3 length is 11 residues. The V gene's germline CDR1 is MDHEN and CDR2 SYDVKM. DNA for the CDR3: TGTGAGACGGGGGAGTACAATGAGCAGTTCTTC. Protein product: CETGEYNEQFF. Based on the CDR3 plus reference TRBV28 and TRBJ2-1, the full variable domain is DVKVTQSSRYLVKRTGEKVFLECVQDMDHENMFWYRQDPGLGLRLIYFSYDVKMKEKGDIPEGYSVSREKKERFSLILESASTNQTSMYLCETGEYNEQFFGPGTRLTVL.

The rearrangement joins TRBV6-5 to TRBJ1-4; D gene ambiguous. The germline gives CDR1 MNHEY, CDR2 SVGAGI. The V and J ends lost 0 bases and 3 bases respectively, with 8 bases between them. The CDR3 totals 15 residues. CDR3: CASSYSGNSNEKLFF. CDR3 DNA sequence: TGTGCCAGCAGTTACTCGGGAAACTCTAATGAAAAACTGTTTTTT.

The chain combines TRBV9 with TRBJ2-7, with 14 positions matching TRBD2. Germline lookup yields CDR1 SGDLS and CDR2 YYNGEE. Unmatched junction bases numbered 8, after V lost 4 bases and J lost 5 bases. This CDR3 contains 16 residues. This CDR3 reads CASSPGLAGGWDEQYF. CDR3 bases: TGTGCCAGCAGCCCAGGACTAGCGGGAGGATGGGACGAGCAGTACTTC.

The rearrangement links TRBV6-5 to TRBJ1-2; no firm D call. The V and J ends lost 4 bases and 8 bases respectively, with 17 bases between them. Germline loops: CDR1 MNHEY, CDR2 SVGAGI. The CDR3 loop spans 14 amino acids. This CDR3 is CASSSHSGEIGYTF. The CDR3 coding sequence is TGTGCCAGCAGTTCTCACAGCGGAGAAATCGGCTACACCTTC.

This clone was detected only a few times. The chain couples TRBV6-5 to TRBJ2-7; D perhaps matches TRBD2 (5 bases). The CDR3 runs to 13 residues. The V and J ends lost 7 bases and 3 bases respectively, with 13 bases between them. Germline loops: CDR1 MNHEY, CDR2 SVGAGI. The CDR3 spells CASKGAALYEQYF. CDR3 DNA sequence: TGTGCCAGCAAGGGAGCGGCCCTCTACGAGCAGTACTTC.

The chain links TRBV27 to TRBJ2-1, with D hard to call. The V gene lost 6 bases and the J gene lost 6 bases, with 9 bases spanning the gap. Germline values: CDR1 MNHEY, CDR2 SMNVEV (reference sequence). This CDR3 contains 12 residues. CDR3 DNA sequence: TGTGCCAGCAGATATAGACCCAATGAGCAGTTCTTC. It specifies CASRYRPNEQFF.

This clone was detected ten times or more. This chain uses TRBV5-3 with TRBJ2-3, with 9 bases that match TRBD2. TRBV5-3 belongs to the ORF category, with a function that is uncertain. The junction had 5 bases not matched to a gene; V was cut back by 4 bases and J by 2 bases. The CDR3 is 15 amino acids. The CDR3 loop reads CARSSLAGLTDTQYF. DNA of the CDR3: TGTGCCAGAAGCAGCCTAGCGGGGCTCACAGATACGCAGTATTTT.

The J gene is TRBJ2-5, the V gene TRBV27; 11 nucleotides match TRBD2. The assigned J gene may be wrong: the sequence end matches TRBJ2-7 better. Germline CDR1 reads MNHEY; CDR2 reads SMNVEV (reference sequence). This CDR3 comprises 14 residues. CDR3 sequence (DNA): TGTGCCAGCAGTCTAGCGGGAGGAGCCTACGAGCAGTACTTC. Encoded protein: CASSLAGGAYEQYF.

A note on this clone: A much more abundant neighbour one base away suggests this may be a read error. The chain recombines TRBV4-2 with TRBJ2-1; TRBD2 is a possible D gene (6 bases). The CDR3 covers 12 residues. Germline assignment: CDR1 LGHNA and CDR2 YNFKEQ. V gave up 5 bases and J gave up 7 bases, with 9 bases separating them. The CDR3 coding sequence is TGTGCCAGCAGCTTAGGAGGGAATGAGCAGTTCTTC. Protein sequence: CASSLGGNEQFF.

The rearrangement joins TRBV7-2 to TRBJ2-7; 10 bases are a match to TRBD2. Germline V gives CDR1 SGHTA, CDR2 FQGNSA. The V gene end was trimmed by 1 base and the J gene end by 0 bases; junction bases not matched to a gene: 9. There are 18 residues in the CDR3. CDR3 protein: CASSLEGTSARNSYEQYF. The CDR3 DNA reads TGTGCCAGCAGCTTAGAAGGGACTAGCGCCAGGAACTCCTACGAGCAGTACTTC.

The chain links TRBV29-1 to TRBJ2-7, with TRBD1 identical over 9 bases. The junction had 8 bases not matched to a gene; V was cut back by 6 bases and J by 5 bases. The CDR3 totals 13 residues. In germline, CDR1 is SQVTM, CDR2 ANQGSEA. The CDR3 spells CSVPPGQGNEQYF. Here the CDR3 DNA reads TGCAGCGTGCCACCGGGACAGGGAAACGAGCAGTACTTC.

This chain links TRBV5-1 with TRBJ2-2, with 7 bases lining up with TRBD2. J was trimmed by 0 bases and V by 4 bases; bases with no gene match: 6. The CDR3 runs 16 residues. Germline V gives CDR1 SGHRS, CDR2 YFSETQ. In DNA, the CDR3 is TGCGCCAGCAGCCAACTTAGCGGGCCGAACACCGGGGAGCTGTTTTTT. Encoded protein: CASSQLSGPNTGELFF.

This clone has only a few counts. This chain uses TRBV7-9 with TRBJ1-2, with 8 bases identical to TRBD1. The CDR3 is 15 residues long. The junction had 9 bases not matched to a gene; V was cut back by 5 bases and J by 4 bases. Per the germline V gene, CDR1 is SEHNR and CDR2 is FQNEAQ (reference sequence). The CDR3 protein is CASSPRTGFTYGYTF. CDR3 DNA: TGTGCCAGCAGCCCAAGGACAGGGTTCACCTATGGCTACACCTTC.

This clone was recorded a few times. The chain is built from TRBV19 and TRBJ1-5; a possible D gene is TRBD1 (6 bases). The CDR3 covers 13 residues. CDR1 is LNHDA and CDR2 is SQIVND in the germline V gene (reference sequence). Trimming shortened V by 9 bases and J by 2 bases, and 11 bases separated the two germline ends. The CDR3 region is CASTGSGNQPQHF. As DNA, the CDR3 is TGTGCCAGCACAGGGAGTGGCAATCAGCCCCAGCATTTT.

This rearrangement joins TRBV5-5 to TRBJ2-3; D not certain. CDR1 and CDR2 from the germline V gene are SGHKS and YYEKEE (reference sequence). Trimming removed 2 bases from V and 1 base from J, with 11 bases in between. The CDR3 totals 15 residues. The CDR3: CASSLRWQRTDTQYF. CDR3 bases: TGTGCCAGCAGCTTACGCTGGCAGCGCACAGATACGCAGTATTTT.